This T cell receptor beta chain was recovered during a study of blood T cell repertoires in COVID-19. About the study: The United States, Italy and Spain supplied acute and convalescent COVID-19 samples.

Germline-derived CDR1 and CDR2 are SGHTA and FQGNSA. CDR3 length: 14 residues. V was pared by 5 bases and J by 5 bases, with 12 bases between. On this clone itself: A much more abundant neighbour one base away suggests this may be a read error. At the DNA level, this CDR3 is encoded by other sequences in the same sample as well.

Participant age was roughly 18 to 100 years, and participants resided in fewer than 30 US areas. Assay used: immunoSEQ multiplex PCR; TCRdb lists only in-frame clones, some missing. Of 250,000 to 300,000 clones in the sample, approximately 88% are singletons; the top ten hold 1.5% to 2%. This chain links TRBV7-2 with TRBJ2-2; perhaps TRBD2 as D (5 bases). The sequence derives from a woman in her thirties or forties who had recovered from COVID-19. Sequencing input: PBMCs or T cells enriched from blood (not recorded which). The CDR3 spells CASSGRTVTGELFF. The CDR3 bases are TGTGCCAGCAGCGGGCGGACTGTTACCGGGGAGCTGTTTTTT. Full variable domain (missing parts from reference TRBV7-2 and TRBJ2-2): GAGVSQSPSNKVTEKGKDVELRCDPISGHTALYWYRQSLGQGLEFLIYFQGNSAPDKSGLPSDRFSAERTGGSVSTLTIQRTQQEDSAVYLCASSGRTVTGELFFGEGSRLTVL.